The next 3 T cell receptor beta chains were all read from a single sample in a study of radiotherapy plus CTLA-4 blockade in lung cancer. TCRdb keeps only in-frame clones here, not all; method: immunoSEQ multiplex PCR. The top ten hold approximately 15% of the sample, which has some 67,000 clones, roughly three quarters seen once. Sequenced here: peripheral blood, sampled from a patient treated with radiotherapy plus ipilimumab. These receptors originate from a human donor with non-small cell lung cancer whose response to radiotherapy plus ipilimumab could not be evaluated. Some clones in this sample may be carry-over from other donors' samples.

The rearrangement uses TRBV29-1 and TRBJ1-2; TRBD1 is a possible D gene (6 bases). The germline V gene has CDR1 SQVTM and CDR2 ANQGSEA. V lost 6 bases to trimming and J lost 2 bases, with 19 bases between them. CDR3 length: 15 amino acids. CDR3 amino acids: CSVPFGGAGNYGYTF. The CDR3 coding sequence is TGCAGCGTCCCTTTCGGGGGGGCGGGGAACTATGGCTACACCTTC.

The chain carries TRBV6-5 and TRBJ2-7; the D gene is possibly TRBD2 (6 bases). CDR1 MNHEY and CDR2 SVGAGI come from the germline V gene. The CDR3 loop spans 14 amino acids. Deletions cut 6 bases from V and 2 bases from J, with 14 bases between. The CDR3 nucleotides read TGTGCCAGCAGCTCTTTCGGGGGACCCTACGAGCAGTACTTC. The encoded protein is CASSSFGGPYEQYF.

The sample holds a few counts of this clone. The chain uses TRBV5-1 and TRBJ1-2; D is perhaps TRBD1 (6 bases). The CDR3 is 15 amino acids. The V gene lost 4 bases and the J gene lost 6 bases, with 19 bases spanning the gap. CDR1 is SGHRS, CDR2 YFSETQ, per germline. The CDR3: CASSRGQGLQDGYTF. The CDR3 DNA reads TGCGCCAGCAGCAGGGGACAAGGGCTACAAGATGGCTACACCTTC.